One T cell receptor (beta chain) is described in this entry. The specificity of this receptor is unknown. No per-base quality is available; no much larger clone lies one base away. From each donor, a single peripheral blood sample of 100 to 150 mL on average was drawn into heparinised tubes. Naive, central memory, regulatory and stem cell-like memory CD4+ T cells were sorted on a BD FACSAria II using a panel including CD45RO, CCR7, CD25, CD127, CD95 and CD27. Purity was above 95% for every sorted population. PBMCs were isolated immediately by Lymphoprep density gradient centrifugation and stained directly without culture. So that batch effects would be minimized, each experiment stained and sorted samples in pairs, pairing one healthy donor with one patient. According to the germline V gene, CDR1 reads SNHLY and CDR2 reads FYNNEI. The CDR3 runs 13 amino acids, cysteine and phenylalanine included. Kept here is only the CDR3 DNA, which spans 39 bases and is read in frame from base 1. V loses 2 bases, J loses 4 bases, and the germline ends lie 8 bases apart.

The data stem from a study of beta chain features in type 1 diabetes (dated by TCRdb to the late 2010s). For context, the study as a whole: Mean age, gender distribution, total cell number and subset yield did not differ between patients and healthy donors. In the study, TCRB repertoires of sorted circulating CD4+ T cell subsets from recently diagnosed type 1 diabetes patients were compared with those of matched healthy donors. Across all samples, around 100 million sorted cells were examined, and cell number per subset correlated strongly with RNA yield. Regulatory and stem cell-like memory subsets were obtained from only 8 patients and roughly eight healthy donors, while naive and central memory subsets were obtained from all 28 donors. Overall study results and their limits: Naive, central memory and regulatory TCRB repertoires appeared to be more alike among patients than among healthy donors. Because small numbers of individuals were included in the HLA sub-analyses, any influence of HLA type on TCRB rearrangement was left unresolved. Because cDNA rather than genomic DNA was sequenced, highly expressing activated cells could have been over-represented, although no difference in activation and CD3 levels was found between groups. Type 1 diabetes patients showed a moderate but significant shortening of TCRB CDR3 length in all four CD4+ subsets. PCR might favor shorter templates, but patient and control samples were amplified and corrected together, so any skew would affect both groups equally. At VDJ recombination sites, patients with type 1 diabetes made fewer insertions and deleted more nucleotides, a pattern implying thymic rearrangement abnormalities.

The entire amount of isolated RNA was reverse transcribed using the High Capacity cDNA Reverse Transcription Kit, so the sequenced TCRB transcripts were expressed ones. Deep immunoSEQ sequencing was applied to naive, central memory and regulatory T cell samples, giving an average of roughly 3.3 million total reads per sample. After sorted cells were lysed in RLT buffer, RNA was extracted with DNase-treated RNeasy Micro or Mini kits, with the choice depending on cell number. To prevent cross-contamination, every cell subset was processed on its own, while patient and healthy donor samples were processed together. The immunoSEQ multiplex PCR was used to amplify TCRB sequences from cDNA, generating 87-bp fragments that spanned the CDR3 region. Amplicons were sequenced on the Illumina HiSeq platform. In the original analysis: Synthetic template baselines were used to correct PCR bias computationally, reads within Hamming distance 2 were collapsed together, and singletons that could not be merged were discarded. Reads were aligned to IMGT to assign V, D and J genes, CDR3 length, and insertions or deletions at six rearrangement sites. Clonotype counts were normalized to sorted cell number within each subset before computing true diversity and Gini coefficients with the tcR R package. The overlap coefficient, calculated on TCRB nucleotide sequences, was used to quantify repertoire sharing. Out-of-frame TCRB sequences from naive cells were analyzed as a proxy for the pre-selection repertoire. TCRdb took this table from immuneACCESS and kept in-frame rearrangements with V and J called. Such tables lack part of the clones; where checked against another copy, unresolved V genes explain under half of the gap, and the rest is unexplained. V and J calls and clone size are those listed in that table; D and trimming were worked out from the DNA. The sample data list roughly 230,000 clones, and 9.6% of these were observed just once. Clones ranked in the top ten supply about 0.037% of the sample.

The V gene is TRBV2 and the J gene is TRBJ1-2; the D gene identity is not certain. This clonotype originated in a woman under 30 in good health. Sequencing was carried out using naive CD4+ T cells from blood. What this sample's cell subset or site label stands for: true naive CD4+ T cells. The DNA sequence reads TGTGCCAGCAGTGAAACACAGATCTATGGCTACACCTTC. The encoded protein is CASSETQIYGYTF.